Presented here are 24 T cell receptor beta chains from one specimen sequenced in a study of regulatory T cells in long-lasting Graves disease. Time point denoted: newly diagnosed GD, antithyroid drugs for less than 3 months. From RNA extracted from PBMCs, the TCR library was made. Construction of TCR beta libraries relied on iRepertoire HTBI primers and on Arm-PCR targeting CDR3 regions. MiXCR, applied by TCRdb to the multiplex PCR reads, yields one record per CDR3 protein. The sample records about 560,000 distinct CDR3 sequences, 16% being singletons. This same sample was also part of a study on T cells in Graves' hyperthyroidism and ophthalmopathy.

Material: peripheral blood mononuclear cells (PBMCs), obtained at new diagnosis, from a patient treated with antithyroid drugs. The receptors shown here come from a man aged 18 to 35 with Graves disease.

In this sample, this clonotype turned up a few times. The V call is TRBV12-3 or TRBV12-4, the J call TRBJ2-4, with TRBD2 matching over 12 bases. The CDR3 runs to 18 residues. J lost 0 bases, V lost 6 bases, and 9 bases had no gene match. The CDR3 region is CASRSGTSGLLAKNIQYF. DNA for the CDR3: TGTGCCAGCAGGTCTGGGACTAGCGGGTTACTAGCCAAAAACATTCAGTACTTC.

Only a few counts were recorded for this clonotype. The chain uses TRBV9 and TRBJ1-2; D is possibly TRBD1 (6 bases). The V gene lost 0 bases and the J gene lost 3 bases, with 12 bases spanning the gap. Per germline, CDR1 SGDLS and CDR2 YYNGEE. The CDR3 spans 15 residues. CDR3 DNA sequence: TGTGCCAGCAGCGTAGATGGGGCAGGGGACTATGGCTACACCTTC. Translated: CASSVDGAGDYGYTF.

The chain is built from TRBV7-9 and TRBJ1-1; D might be TRBD1 (6 bases). Germline values: CDR1 SEHNR, CDR2 FQNEAQ (reference sequence). The CDR3 is 16 amino acids. Trimming took 0 bases from V and 6 from J, leaving 17 bases between them. Here the CDR3 DNA reads TGTGCCAGCAGCTTAGCTGGCGGCAGGGGAGGATCTGAAGCTTTCTTT. It encodes CASSLAGGRGGSEAFF.

The V and J genes are TRBV15 and TRBJ2-2; D is unclear. The V and J ends lost 1 base and 4 bases respectively, with 4 bases between them. CDR1 is LNHNV and CDR2 is YYDKDF in the germline V gene (reference sequence). The CDR3 runs 13 residues. The CDR3 coding sequence is TGTGCCACCAGCAGAGGGGTCACCGGGGAGCTGTTTTTT. It translates to CATSRGVTGELFF.

V usage is TRBV6-2 or TRBV6-3 and J usage is TRBJ2-1, with 10 nucleotides matching TRBD2. Per germline, CDR1 MNHEY and CDR2 SVGEGT. With 6 bases clipped from V and 9 bases from J, the junction kept 5 bases outside the gene matches. The CDR3 length is 13 residues. Here the CDR3 reads CASSGTSDSEQFF. The CDR3 DNA reads TGTGCCAGCAGCGGGACTAGCGATTCTGAGCAGTTCTTC.

With regard to this clonotype: A read error is possible here, since a much larger clone lies one base away. The rearrangement links TRBV12-3 or TRBV12-4 to TRBJ1-4; no firm D call. CDR3 length equals 14 residues. The CDR3: CASSLGGTPRPLLF. CDR3 coding DNA: TGTGCCAGCAGTTTAGGGGGTACCCCACGGCCCCTGCTTTTT.

This clonotype was observed many times. This chain uses TRBV2 with TRBJ2-2; TRBD2 matches 10 bases. The junction had 7 bases not matched to a gene; V was cut back by 10 bases and J by 8 bases. Germline CDR1 reads SNHLY; CDR2 reads FYNNEI. The CDR3 length is 13 residues. The CDR3 spells CATGLAEAGELFF. The CDR3, as DNA: TGTGCCACCGGACTAGCGGAGGCGGGGGAGCTGTTTTTT. Variable domain in full (rest from reference TRBV2 and TRBJ2-2): EPEVTQTPSHQVTQMGQEVILRCVPISNHLYFYWYRQILGQKVEFLVSFYNNEISEKSEIFDDQFSVERPDGSNFTLKIRSTKLEDSAMYFCATGLAEAGELFFGEGSRLTVL.

This chain connects TRBV6-1 to TRBJ2-5; TRBD2 agrees at 8 bases. Per the germline V gene, CDR1 is MNHNS and CDR2 is SASEGT. The CDR3 length is 13 residues. J lost 7 bases, V lost 6 bases, and 7 bases had no gene match. CDR3 sequence: CASRRDREGTQYF. For the CDR3, the DNA is TGTGCCAGCAGAAGGGACCGGGAGGGGACCCAGTACTTC.

Only a few counts were recorded for this clonotype. The CDR3 is CAISAGGGRNEQFF. CDR3 DNA: TGTGCCATCAGCGCCGGGGGCGGGAGGAATGAGCAGTTCTTC. This sequence joins TRBV10-3 and TRBJ2-1; 8 nucleotides agree with TRBD2. Trimming cost V 6 bases and J 7 bases; bases outside gene matches: 8. This CDR3 is built from 14 residues. In germline, CDR1 is ENHRY, CDR2 SYGVKD.

This clonotype was observed a handful of times. A much larger clone sits a single nucleotide away, making a read error possible. The DNA of the CDR3 is TGTGCCAGCATAGCGGGTTTCGGGGCCGACGATGAGCAGTTCTTC. The encoded protein is CASIAGFGADDEQFF. The gene calls are TRBV2 and TRBJ2-1, with 7 bases identical to TRBD2. The junction had 14 bases not matched to a gene; V was cut back by 7 bases and J by 8 bases. From germline, CDR1 is SNHLY and CDR2 FYNNEI. CDR3 length equals 15 residues.

The rearrangement links TRBV7-9 to TRBJ1-1; 8 bases align to TRBD1. The V segment lost 7 bases and the J segment 0 bases; nucleotides outside the gene matches: 10. This CDR3 comprises 16 residues. Per germline, CDR1 SEHNR and CDR2 FQNEAQ (reference sequence). CDR3 sequence reads: CASTSLGTGLNTEAFF. The CDR3 DNA sequence: TGTGCCAGCACTTCACTCGGGACAGGACTGAACACTGAAGCTTTCTTT.

This clonotype was seen at least ten times. This rearrangement joins TRBV3-1 to TRBJ2-7; D gene ambiguous. CDR1 LGHDT and CDR2 YNNKEL come from the germline V gene (reference sequence). Trimming cost V 0 bases and J 9 bases, with 12 bases left between them. The CDR3 contains 13 residues. In nucleotides, the CDR3 is TGTGCCAGCAGCCAAGAAGGCGGCCCCGTGCAGTACTTC. It codes for CASSQEGGPVQYF.

The genes are TRBV3-1 and TRBJ2-6; 9 bases align to TRBD1. The germline gives CDR1 LGHDT, CDR2 YNNKEL (reference sequence). This CDR3 has 18 residues. With V trimmed by 3 bases and J by 2 bases, 8 bases remained unmatched. The CDR3 reads CASSQAGDRATGANVLTF. In DNA, the CDR3 is TGTGCCAGCAGCCAGGCGGGGGACAGGGCGACTGGGGCCAACGTCCTGACTTTC.

This clonotype was counted ten times or more. This chain connects TRBV20-1 to TRBJ1-1; TRBD1 matches 8 bases. CDR1 is DFQATT, CDR2 SNEGSKA, per germline (reference sequence). With 4 bases clipped from V and 0 bases from J, the junction kept 4 bases outside the gene matches. The CDR3 sequence is 14 residues long. The DNA for the CDR3 is TGCAGTGCTAAAGACAGGGGAATGAACACTGAAGCTTTCTTT. Amino acids: CSAKDRGMNTEAFF.

V is TRBV9 and J is TRBJ2-3, with 8 bases identical to TRBD2. Germline loops: CDR1 SGDLS, CDR2 YYNGEE. The V segment lost 0 bases and the J segment 3 bases; nucleotides outside the gene matches: 6. The CDR3 extends over 16 amino acids. CDR3 bases: TGTGCCAGCAGCGTAGGAACAGCGGGGGTGACAGATACGCAGTATTTT. Residues: CASSVGTAGVTDTQYF.

For this clonotype: The conserved closing phenylalanine or tryptophan is absent in this CDR3, likely reflecting a read error. The V and J genes are TRBV6-1 and TRBJ2-1; D call uncertain. The V and J ends lost 6 bases and 6 bases respectively, with 6 bases between them. Germline V gives CDR1 MNHNS, CDR2 SASEGT. CDR3 length: 11 residues. Here the CDR3 DNA reads TGTGCCAGCAGCCCTTCCAATGAGCAGTTCCTC. Translation gives CASSPSNEQFL.

Only a few counts were recorded for this clonotype. The chain has TRBV6-2 or TRBV6-3 and TRBJ1-4; D gene ambiguous. Germline CDR1 reads MNHEY; CDR2 reads SVGEGT. The CDR3 loop spans 15 amino acids. The germline V and J ends were trimmed by 2 bases and 2 bases, with 9 bases remaining between them. The CDR3 sequence: CASSYELGTNEKLFF. As DNA, the CDR3 is TGTGCCAGCAGTTACGAGTTGGGGACTAATGAAAAACTGTTTTTT.

This clonotype was picked up many times. V is TRBV6-9 and J is TRBJ2-5, with D unclear. The germline gives CDR1 MNHGY, CDR2 SVAAGI. CDR3 length: 14 amino acids. With 3 bases removed from V and 3 bases from J, the gap between germline ends came to 11 bases. The CDR3 DNA reads TGTGCCAGCAGTTACCTGCCGGGTAAAGAGACCCAGTACTTC. This encodes CASSYLPGKETQYF.

This clonotype was counted between two and nine times. This chain joins TRBV4-2 and TRBJ2-3; 12 positions match TRBD2. The CDR3 spans 15 residues. V trimming: 5 bases; J trimming: 7 bases; junction bases outside the gene matches: 7. CDR1 is LGHNA, CDR2 YNFKEQ, per germline. CDR3 bases: TGTGCCAGCAGCTCCGGACTAGCGGGAACATATACGCAGTATTTT. It yields the protein CASSSGLAGTYTQYF.

This clonotype has ten or more counts. CDR3 loop: CASSLVGGSFNEQFF. In nucleotides, the CDR3 is TGCGCCAGCAGCTTGGTGGGCGGGAGTTTCAATGAGCAGTTCTTC. The chain joins TRBV5-1 to TRBJ2-1; 7 nucleotides line up with TRBD2. The CDR3 spans 15 residues. From germline, CDR1 is SGHRS and CDR2 YFSETQ. V lost 0 bases and J lost 6; bases outside the gene matches: 6.

This clonotype was seen many times. CDR3 in DNA: TGTGCCAGCAGTTTACTACCGGCGGGGGAACAGCCCCAGCATTTT. This encodes CASSLLPAGEQPQHF. The chain has TRBV27 and TRBJ1-5; tentative D call: TRBD1 (5 bases). Germline lookup yields CDR1 MNHEY and CDR2 SMNVEV (reference sequence). Trimming pared 2 bases from V and 7 bases from J, leaving 15 bases between. This CDR3 region has 15 residues.

This clonotype was picked up a small number of times. The chain combines TRBV2 with TRBJ1-2; 10 positions match TRBD1. J lost 7 bases, V lost 5 bases, and 10 bases had no gene match. Germline loops: CDR1 SNHLY, CDR2 FYNNEI. The CDR3 sequence is 15 residues long. The CDR3 DNA reads TGTGCCAGCAGTCTTCAGGGACAGGGGATCGGTGGCTACACCTTC. This codes for CASSLQGQGIGGYTF.

The sample holds many counts of this clonotype. The genes are TRBV7-2 and TRBJ2-5, with unresolved D. CDR1 and CDR2 (germline): SGHTA, FQGNSA. CDR3 length equals 13 residues. The V and J ends lost 5 bases and 3 bases respectively, with 10 bases between them. The CDR3: CASSLIWEETQYF. In DNA, the CDR3 is TGTGCCAGCAGCCTAATATGGGAAGAGACCCAGTACTTC. Full variable domain (rest looked up from reference TRBV7-2 and TRBJ2-5): GAGVSQSPSNKVTEKGKDVELRCDPISGHTALYWYRQSLGQGLEFLIYFQGNSAPDKSGLPSDRFSAERTGGSVSTLTIQRTQQEDSAVYLCASSLIWEETQYFGPGTRLLVL.

This clonotype was recorded many times. The rearrangement joins TRBV13 to TRBJ1-1, with D possibly being TRBD1 (5 bases). V lost 3 bases and J 0 bases, leaving 8 bases between the germline ends. The CDR3 is 14 residues long. Per germline, CDR1 PRHDT and CDR2 FYEKMQ (reference sequence). The CDR3 DNA is TGTGCCAGCAGCTTGAAAGGGGTGAACACTGAAGCTTTCTTT. Residues: CASSLKGVNTEAFF.